Listed below are T cell receptor beta chains from one sample, sequenced in a study of CD8+CD57+ T cells in acquired aplastic anemia. TCRdb re-called the reads through MiXCR, storing one row per CDR3 protein. The sample records about 160,000 distinct CDR3 sequences, approximately 40% being singletons. The sequencing input was sorted CD4+, CD8+, or CD8+CD57+ T cells (not recorded which) from PBMCs. These receptors all come from a human donor in good health. Both conserved end residues are part of each CDR3.

length	V	J	CDR3
16	TRBV19	TRBJ2-5	CASSMNGAGTQETQYF
13	TRBV24-1	TRBJ2-7	CATAGTSTYEQYF
13	TRBV28	TRBJ1-5	CASRTQGNQPQHF
13	TRBV7-2	TRBJ2-5	CASSLGLKETQYF
14	TRBV20-1	TRBJ2-7	CSASLLRGTYEQYF
13	TRBV28	TRBJ1-2	CASNTGANYGYTF
12	TRBV7-3	TRBJ1-1	CASRGTGIEAFF
16	TRBV7-8	TRBJ1-5	CASSSLQGAGNQPQHF
16	TRBV20-1	TRBJ1-1	CSARLQTGETGTEAFF
20	TRBV24-1	TRBJ2-1	CATSDKGTSGRKSSYNEQFF
15	TRBV10-3	TRBJ2-2	CAIRASSGTAGELFF
12	TRBV7-9	TRBJ1-2	CASSSTGYGYTF
15	TRBV7-3	TRBJ1-2	CASSLSPADNYGYTF
14	TRBV28	TRBJ1-6	CASRPGGASSPLHF
17	TRBV11-1	TRBJ1-6	CASSLGRTSAYNSPLHF
13	TRBV19	TRBJ1-6	CASTDSVGSPLHF
13	TRBV6-1	TRBJ2-7	CASSAGLGLEQYF
12	TRBV7-9	TRBJ1-2	CASSRALGFYTF
15	TRBV7-7	TRBJ2-5	CASSLGTTYQETQYF
13	TRBV5-6	TRBJ1-5	CASSYSPSQPQHF
14	TRBV25-1	TRBJ2-7	CASEPGTANNEQYF
13	TRBV20-1	TRBJ1-5	CSTRGGSNQPQHF
13	TRBV2	TRBJ2-7	CASRVAGVGEQYF
13	TRBV6-1	TRBJ2-7	CASSPPGIYEQYF
12	TRBV29-1	TRBJ2-1	CSTSGSYNEQFF
12	TRBV20-1	TRBJ1-2	CSYSTGNYGYTF
15	TRBV6-1	TRBJ2-2	CASYSEGAGTGELFF
16	TRBV29-1	TRBJ1-2	CSVDLGTGTEDYGYTF
15	TRBV19	TRBJ2-2	CASNAGQGTLGELFF
14	TRBV20-1	TRBJ2-7	CSARGLAASYEQYF
16	TRBV7-9	TRBJ1-3	CASSLGSSSSGNTIYF
15	TRBV7-2	TRBJ2-7	CASSLARDGSYEQYF
12	TRBV6-1	TRBJ2-1	CASSENLPQRFF
14	TRBV20-1	TRBJ1-2	CSASRTGGSYGYTF
14	TRBV2	TRBJ2-7	CASRRSRGYYEQYF
15	TRBV6-1	TRBJ2-7	CASSRTGTRGYEQYF
12	TRBV5-1	TRBJ1-1	CASSSGVGEAFF
13	TRBV5-6	TRBJ1-1	CASSRNRGPEAFF
14	TRBV19	TRBJ2-5	CASSLSRGQETQYF
16	TRBV5-1	TRBJ2-1	CASRLSGGAGRNEQLF
12	TRBV7-6	TRBJ2-1	CASSFSGGEQFF
15	TRBV5-1	TRBJ1-2	CASSSSNRGDYGYTF
15	TRBV19	TRBJ2-7	CASSYRGPPQYEQYF
16	TRBV25-1	TRBJ2-7	CASSEPGRDRGYEQYF
15	TRBV5-1	TRBJ1-2	CASSSPPPTPGGYTF
14	TRBV15	TRBJ2-3	CATSHPQGTDTQYF
14	TRBV29-1	TRBJ1-4	CSVLFDQGAEKLFF
14	TRBV6-9	TRBJ1-5	CASSGMTTNQPQHF
13	TRBV20-1	TRBJ1-1	CSASPGADTEAFF